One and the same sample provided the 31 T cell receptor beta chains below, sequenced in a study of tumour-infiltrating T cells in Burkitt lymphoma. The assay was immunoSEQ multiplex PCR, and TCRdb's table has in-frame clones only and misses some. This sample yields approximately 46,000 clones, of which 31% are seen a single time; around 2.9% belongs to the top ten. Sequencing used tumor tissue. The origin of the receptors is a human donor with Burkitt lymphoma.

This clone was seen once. This CDR3 reads CASSLRGMNTEAFF. DNA for the CDR3: TGTGCCAGCAGTTTACGGGGTATGAACACTGAAGCTTTCTTT. The chain joins TRBV28 to TRBJ1-1; D not resolved. There are 14 residues in the CDR3. The germline V and J ends were trimmed by 2 bases and 0 bases, with 7 bases remaining between them. Germline V gene lookup returns CDR1 MDHEN and CDR2 SYDVKM. Supplemented by reference TRBV28 and TRBJ1-1, the full variable domain reads DVKVTQSSRYLVKRTGEKVFLECVQDMDHENMFWYRQDPGLGLRLIYFSYDVKMKEKGDIPEGYSVSREKKERFSLILESASTNQTSMYLCASSLRGMNTEAFFGQGTRLTVV.

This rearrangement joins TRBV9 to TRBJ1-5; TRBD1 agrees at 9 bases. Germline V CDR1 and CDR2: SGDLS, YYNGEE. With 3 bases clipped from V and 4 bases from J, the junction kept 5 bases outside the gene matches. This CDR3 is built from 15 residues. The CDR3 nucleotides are TGTGCCAGCAGCGAGGGACAGGGAGGGAATCAGCCCCAGCATTTT. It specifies CASSEGQGGNQPQHF. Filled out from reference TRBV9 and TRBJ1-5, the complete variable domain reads DSGVTQTPKHLITATGQRVTLRCSPRSGDLSVYWYQQSLDQGLQFLIQYYNGEERAKGNILERFSAQQFPDLHSELNLSSLELGDSALYFCASSEGQGGNQPQHFGDGTRLSIL.

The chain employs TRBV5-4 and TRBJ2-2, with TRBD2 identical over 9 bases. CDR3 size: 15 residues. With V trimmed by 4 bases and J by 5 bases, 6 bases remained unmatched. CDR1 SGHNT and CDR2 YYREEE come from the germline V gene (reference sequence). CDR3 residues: CASSVAGAQTGELFF. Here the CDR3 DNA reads TGTGCCAGCAGCGTAGCGGGGGCCCAAACCGGGGAGCTGTTTTTT.

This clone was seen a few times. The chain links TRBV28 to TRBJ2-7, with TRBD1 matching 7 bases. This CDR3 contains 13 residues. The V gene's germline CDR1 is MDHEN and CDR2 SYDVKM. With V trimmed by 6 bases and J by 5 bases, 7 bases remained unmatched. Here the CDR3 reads CASRAWDSDEQYF. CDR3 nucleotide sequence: TGTGCCAGCAGAGCGTGGGACAGCGACGAGCAGTACTTC.

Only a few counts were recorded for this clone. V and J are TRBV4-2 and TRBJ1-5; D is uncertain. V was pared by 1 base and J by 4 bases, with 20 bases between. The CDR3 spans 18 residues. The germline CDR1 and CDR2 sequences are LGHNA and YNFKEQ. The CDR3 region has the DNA TGTGCCAGCAGCCAAGGACCGGGCAGACAAAGGCGTAATCAGCCCCAGCATTTT. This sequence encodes CASSQGPGRQRRNQPQHF.

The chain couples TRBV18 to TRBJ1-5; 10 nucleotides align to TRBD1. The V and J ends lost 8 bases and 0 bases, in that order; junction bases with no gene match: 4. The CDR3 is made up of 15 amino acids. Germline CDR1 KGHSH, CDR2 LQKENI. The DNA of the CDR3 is TGTGCCAGCGCGGGACAGGGGTATAGCAATCAGCCCCAGCATTTT. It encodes CASAGQGYSNQPQHF. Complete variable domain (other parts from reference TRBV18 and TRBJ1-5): NAGVMQNPRHLVRRRGQEARLRCSPMKGHSHVYWYRQLPEEGLKFMVYLQKENIIDESGMPKERFSAEFPKEGPSILRIQQVVRGDSAAYFCASAGQGYSNQPQHFGDGTRLSIL.

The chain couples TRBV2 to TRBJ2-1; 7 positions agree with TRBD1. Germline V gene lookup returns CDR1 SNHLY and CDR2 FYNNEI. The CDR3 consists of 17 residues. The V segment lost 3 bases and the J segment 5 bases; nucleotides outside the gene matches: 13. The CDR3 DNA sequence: TGTGCCAGCAGTGACGCCTCGAGGGGACAGAGTAACAATGAGCAGTTCTTC. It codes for CASSDASRGQSNNEQFF.

CDR3: CASRPGNTEAFF. CDR3 nucleotides: TGTGCCAGCAGACCAGGGAACACTGAAGCTTTCTTT. The V and J genes are TRBV6-1 and TRBJ1-1, with D uncertain. V lost 6 bases, J lost 1 base, and 6 bases lay in between. The length of the CDR3 is 12 residues. Germline CDR1 MNHNS, CDR2 SASEGT.

CDR3 bases: TGCAGCGTTGGGGACGTTAACTATGGCTACACCTTC. Its protein product is CSVGDVNYGYTF. This chain joins TRBV29-1 and TRBJ1-2; D perhaps matches TRBD1 (5 bases). CDR3 length equals 12 residues. Trimming took 4 bases from V and 1 from J, leaving 7 bases between them. The V gene's germline CDR1 is SQVTM and CDR2 ANQGSEA.

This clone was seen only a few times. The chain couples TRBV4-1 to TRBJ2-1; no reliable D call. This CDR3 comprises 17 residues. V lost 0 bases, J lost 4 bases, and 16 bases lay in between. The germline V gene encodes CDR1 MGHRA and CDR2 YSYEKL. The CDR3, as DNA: TGCGCCAGCAGCCAAGATCCAGGCGGTACAGTGTACAATGAGCAGTTCTTC. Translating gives CASSQDPGGTVYNEQFF.

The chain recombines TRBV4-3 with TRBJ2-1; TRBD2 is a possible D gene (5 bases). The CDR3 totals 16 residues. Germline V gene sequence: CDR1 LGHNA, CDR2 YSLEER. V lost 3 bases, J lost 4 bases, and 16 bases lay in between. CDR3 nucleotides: TGCGCCAGCAGCCAGGAAGGACGGGGTTATTACAATGAGCAGTTCTTC. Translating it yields CASSQEGRGYYNEQFF.

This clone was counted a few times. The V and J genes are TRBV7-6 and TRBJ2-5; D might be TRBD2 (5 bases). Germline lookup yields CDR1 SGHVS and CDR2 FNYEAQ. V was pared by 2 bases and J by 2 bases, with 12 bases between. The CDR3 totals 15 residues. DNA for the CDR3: TGTGCCAGCAGCTTATTCTTTGGCGGGCAAGAGACCCAGTACTTC. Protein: CASSLFFGGQETQYF.

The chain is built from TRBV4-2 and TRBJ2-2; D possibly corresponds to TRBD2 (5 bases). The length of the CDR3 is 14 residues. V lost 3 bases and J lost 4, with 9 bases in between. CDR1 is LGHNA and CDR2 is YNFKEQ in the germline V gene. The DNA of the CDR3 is TGTGCCAGCAGCCAGGACTGGAGCACCGGGGAGCTGTTTTTT. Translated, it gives CASSQDWSTGELFF.

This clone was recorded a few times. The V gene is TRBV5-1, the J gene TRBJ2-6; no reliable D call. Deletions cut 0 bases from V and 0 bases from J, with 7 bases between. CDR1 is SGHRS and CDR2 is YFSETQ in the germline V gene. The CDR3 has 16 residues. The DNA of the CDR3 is TGCGCCAGCAGCTTGGGTGAATACTCTGGGGCCAACGTCCTGACTTTC. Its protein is CASSLGEYSGANVLTF.

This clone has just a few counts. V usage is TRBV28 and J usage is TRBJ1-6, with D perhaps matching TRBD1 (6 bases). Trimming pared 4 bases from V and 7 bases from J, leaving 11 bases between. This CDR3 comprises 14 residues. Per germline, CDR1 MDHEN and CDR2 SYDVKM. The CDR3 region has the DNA TGTGCCAGCAGTTCGACAGGAGCCAATTCACCCCTCCACTTT. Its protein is CASSSTGANSPLHF.

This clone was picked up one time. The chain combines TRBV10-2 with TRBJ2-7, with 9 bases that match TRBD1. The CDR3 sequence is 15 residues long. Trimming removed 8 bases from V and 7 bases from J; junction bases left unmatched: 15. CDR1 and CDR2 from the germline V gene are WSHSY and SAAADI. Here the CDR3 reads CASAQGAVVAEEQYF. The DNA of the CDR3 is TGCGCCAGCGCACAGGGGGCGGTTGTTGCTGAAGAGCAGTACTTC.

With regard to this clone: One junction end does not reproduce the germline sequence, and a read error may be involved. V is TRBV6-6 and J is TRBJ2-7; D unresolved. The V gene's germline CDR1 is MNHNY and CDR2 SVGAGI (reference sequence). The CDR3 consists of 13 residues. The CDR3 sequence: CASSYPRTYEQYF. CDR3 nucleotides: TGTGCCAGCAGTTACCCTCGGACGTACGAGCAATACTTC.

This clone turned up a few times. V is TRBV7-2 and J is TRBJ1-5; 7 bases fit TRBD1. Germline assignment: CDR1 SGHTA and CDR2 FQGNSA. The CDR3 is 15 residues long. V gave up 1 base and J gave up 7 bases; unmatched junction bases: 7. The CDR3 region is CASSLVVTGRQPQHF. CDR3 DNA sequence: TGTGCCAGCAGCTTAGTGGTGACAGGGAGGCAGCCCCAGCATTTT.

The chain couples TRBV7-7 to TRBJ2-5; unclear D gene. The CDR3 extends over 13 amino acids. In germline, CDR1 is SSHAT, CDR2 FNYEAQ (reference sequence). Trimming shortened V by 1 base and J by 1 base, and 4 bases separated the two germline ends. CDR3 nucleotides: TGTGCCAGCAGCTTAGGAATCCAAGAGACCCAGTACTTC. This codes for CASSLGIQETQYF.

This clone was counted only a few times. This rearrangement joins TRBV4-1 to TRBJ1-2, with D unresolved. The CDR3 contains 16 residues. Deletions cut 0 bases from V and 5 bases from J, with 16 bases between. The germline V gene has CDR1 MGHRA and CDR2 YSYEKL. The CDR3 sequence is CASSQDFSGNSYGYTF. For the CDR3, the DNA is TGCGCCAGCAGCCAAGATTTTAGCGGGAACAGTTATGGCTACACCTTC.

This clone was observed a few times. The CDR3: CASSISGINQPQHF. In DNA, the CDR3 is TGTGCCAGTAGTATATCGGGGATCAATCAGCCCCAGCATTTT. The gene calls are TRBV19 and TRBJ1-5; D is unclear. The CDR3 covers 14 residues. The V end was cut by 2 bases, the J end by 3 bases, with 8 bases between. CDR1 and CDR2 (germline): LNHDA, SQIVND (reference sequence).

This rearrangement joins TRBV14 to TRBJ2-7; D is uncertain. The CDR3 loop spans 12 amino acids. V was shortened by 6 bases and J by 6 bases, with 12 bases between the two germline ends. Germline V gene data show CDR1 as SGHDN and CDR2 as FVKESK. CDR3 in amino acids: CASSPSWGEQYF. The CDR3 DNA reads TGTGCCAGCAGTCCTAGTTGGGGCGAGCAGTACTTC. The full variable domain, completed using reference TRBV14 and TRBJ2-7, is EAGVTQFPSHSVIEKGQTVTLRCDPISGHDNLYWYRRVMGKEIKFLLHFVKESKQDESGMPNNRFLAERTGGTYSTLKVQPAELEDSGVYFCASSPSWGEQYFGPGTRLTVT.

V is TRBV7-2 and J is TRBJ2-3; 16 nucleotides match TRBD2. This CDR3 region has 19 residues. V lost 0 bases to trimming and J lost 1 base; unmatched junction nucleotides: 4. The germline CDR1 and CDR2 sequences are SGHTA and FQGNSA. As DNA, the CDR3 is TGTGCCAGCAGCTTAGCGGGACTAGCGGGGGGGCGAGGCACAGATACGCAGTATTTT. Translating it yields CASSLAGLAGGRGTDTQYF.

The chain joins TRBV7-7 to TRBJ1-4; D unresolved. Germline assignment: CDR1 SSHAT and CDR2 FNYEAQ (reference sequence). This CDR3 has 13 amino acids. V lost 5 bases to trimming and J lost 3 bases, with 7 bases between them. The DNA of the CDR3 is TGTGCCAGCAGCCCCCATCCTAATGAAAAACTGTTTTTT. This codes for CASSPHPNEKLFF.

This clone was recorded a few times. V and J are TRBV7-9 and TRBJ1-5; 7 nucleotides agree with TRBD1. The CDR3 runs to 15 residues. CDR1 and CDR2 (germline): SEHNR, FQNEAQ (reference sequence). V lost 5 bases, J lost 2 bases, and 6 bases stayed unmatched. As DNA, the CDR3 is TGTGCCAGCAGCCCAGAAGGGACAGGCAATCAGCCCCAGCATTTT. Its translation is CASSPEGTGNQPQHF. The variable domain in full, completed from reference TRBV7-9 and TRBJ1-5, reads DTGVSQNPRHKITKRGQNVTFRCDPISEHNRLYWYRQTLGQGPEFLTYFQNEAQLEKSRLLSDRFSAERPKGSFSTLEIQRTEQGDSAMYLCASSPEGTGNQPQHFGDGTRLSIL.

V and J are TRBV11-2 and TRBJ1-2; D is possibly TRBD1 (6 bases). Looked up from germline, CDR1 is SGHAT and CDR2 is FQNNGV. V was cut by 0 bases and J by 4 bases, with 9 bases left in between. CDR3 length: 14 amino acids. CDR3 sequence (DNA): TGTGCCAGCAGCTTAGATACGGACAGCTATGGCTACACCTTC. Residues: CASSLDTDSYGYTF.

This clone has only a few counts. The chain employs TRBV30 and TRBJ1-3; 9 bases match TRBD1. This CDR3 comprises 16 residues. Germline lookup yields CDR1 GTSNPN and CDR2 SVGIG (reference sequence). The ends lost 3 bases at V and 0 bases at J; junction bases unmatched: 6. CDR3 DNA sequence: TGTGCCTGGAGGGCTACAGGGGGCTTCTCTGGAAACACCATATATTTT. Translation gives CAWRATGGFSGNTIYF.

The CDR3 reads CASRTGQAYEQYF. CDR3 coding DNA: TGTGCCAGCAGGACGGGACAGGCCTACGAGCAGTACTTC. The V gene is TRBV6-1, the J gene TRBJ2-7; 8 bases agree with TRBD1. Losses at the gene ends were 6 bases for V and 2 bases for J; bases not matched to a gene: 3. The CDR3 length is 13 residues. CDR1 and CDR2 (germline): MNHNS, SASEGT.

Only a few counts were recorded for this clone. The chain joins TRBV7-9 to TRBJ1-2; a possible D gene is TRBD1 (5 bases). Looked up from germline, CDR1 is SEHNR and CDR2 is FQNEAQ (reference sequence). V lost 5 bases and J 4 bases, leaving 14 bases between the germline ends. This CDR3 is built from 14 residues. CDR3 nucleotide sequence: TGTGCCAGCAGCCCGACGACTGGGGGCTATGGCTACACCTTC. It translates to CASSPTTGGYGYTF. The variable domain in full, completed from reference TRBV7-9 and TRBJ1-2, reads DTGVSQNPRHKITKRGQNVTFRCDPISEHNRLYWYRQTLGQGPEFLTYFQNEAQLEKSRLLSDRFSAERPKGSFSTLEIQRTEQGDSAMYLCASSPTTGGYGYTFGSGTRLTVV.

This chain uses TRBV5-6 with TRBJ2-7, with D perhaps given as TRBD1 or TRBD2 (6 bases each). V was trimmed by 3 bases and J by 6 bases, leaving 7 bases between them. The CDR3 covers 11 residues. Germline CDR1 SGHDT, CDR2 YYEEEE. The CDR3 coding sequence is TGTGCCAGCAGCTGGGGGGCCGAGCAGTACTTC. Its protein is CASSWGAEQYF.

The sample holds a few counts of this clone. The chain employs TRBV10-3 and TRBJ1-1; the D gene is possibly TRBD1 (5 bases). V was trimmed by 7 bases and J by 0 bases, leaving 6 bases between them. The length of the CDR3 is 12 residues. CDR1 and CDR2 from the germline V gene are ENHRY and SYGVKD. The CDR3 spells CAIKGMNTEAFF. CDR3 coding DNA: TGTGCCATCAAGGGGATGAACACTGAAGCTTTCTTT.